This T cell receptor beta chain was identified during a study of T cell responses to AZD1222 COVID-19 vaccine. Germline CDR1 and CDR2: LGHNA and YSLEER. V was clipped by 0 bases and J by 0 bases, with 6 bases between them. The length of the CDR3 is 14 residues. The assay was immunoSEQ multiplex PCR, and TCRdb's table has in-frame clones only and misses some. In the table there are about 93,000 clones, roughly nine tenths of which are singletons. The study's findings and limits: Among the donors, most were white British and more were female, and clonal diversity was possibly underestimated.

For this clone: Its antigen is unidentified.

This sample comprised peripheral blood, obtained on day 0 of MenACWY control vaccination. The chain combines TRBV4-3 with TRBJ2-7; D gene ambiguous. The sequence derives from an adult in good health. CDR3 sequence (DNA): TGCGCCAGCAGCCAAGAATGGAGCTCCTACGAGCAGTACTTC. Its translation is CASSQEWSSYEQYF.